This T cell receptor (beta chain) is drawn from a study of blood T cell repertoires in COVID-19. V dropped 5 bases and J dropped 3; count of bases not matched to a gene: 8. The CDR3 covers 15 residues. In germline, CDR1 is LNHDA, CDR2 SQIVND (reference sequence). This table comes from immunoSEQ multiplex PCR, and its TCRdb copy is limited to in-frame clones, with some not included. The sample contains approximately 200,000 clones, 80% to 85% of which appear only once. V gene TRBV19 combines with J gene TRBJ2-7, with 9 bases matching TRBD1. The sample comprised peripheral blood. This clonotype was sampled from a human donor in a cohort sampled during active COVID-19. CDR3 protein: CASSPGQGIGYEQYF. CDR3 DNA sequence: TGTGCCAGTAGTCCTGGACAGGGGATAGGCTACGAGCAGTACTTC.